Presented here are 30 T cell receptor beta chains from one specimen sequenced in a study of T cell repertoires in cytomegalovirus infection. TCRdb independently ran MiXCR on the reads; one entry per CDR3 protein. The sample includes 200,000 to 300,000 distinct CDR3 sequences, roughly an eighth seen only once; the top ten take 8.5% to 9%. Sequenced: PBMCs. The source is a human donor in good health (CMV status not recorded). Some clones in this sample may be carry-over from other donors' samples.

In this sample, this clonotype turned up many times. This chain connects TRBV7-2 to TRBJ1-2, with TRBD1 matching over 7 bases. The V and J ends lost 1 base and 4 bases, in that order; junction bases with no gene match: 0. This CDR3 spans 13 amino acids. CDR1 SGHTA and CDR2 FQGNSA come from the germline V gene. The CDR3 DNA reads TGTGCCAGCAGCTTAGGGACAGGCTATGGCTACACCTTC. The encoded protein is CASSLGTGYGYTF. The full variable domain, with the rest looked up from reference TRBV7-2 and TRBJ1-2, is GAGVSQSPSNKVTEKGKDVELRCDPISGHTALYWYRQSLGQGLEFLIYFQGNSAPDKSGLPSDRFSAERTGGSVSTLTIQRTQQEDSAVYLCASSLGTGYGYTFGSGTRLTVV.

This clonotype was counted at least ten times. This rearrangement joins TRBV7-2 to TRBJ2-7; a possible D gene is TRBD1 (6 bases). This CDR3 is built from 14 residues. V was clipped by 1 base and J by 3 bases, with 10 bases between them. CDR1 SGHTA and CDR2 FQGNSA come from the germline V gene. Here the CDR3 reads CASSLGQGIYEQYF. Written as DNA, the CDR3 is TGTGCCAGCAGCTTAGGTCAGGGGATCTACGAGCAGTACTTC.

The V and J genes are TRBV28 and TRBJ1-1; D gene unclear. V was shortened by 6 bases and J by 0 bases, with 11 bases between the two germline ends. Germline V gives CDR1 MDHEN, CDR2 SYDVKM. This CDR3 is built from 14 residues. CDR3 in amino acids: CASRPPALNTEAFF. Written as DNA, the CDR3 is TGTGCCAGCAGGCCACCCGCGCTGAACACTGAAGCTTTCTTT.

This clonotype was found a few times. The chain links TRBV20-1 to TRBJ2-7; 9 bases fit TRBD2. This CDR3 is built from 15 residues. J lost 1 base, V lost 4 bases, and 8 bases had no gene match. Germline V gene sequence: CDR1 DFQATT, CDR2 SNEGSKA (reference sequence). In nucleotides, the CDR3 is TGCAGTGCTACCCGCCTGCGGGGGGGATCCTACGAGCAGTACTTC. Translated, it gives CSATRLRGGSYEQYF.

Ten or more counts support this clonotype. The genes are TRBV7-8 and TRBJ2-7; 9 bases are a match to TRBD2. The length of the CDR3 is 18 residues. V lost 0 bases to trimming and J lost 0 bases; unmatched junction nucleotides: 9. Germline assignment: CDR1 SGHVS and CDR2 FQNEAQ. In DNA, the CDR3 is TGTGCCAGCAGCTTAGCGCAACTAGCGGGTAATCCCTCCTACGAGCAGTACTTC. Protein sequence: CASSLAQLAGNPSYEQYF.

A word on this clonotype: A read error may produce the germline difference seen at one junction end. The J gene is TRBJ1-5, the V gene TRBV6-6; D call uncertain. The CDR3 spans 16 residues. Germline CDR1 and CDR2: MNHNY and SVGAGI (reference sequence). In nucleotides, the CDR3 is TGCGCCAGCACGTCAGGTTCACGTTGGGGCAATCAGCCCCAGCATTTT. Encoded protein: CASTSGSRWGNQPQHF.

This clonotype was observed a handful of times. V usage is TRBV4-3 and J usage is TRBJ2-1; 13 bases fit TRBD2. This CDR3 is built from 18 residues. Germline V gene sequence: CDR1 LGHNA, CDR2 YSLEER. The V segment lost 1 base and the J segment 6 bases; nucleotides outside the gene matches: 9. The CDR3 reads CASSQGTSGSRGANEQFF. The CDR3 DNA follows: TGCGCCAGCAGCCAAGGGACTAGCGGGAGTAGAGGGGCCAATGAGCAGTTCTTC.

Many counts were recorded for this clonotype. The gene calls are TRBV7-2 and TRBJ2-5; D is undetermined. The CDR3 sequence is 13 residues long. Germline CDR1 is SGHTA and CDR2 is FQGNSA. V lost 5 bases and J lost 3, with 10 bases in between. The CDR3 reads CASSRSSEETQYF. CDR3 bases: TGTGCCAGCAGCAGAAGTTCCGAAGAGACCCAGTACTTC.

This clonotype has a count of ten or more. The chain has TRBV5-5 and TRBJ1-2, with a weak D call TRBD1 (6 bases). Germline lookup yields CDR1 SGHKS and CDR2 YYEKEE (reference sequence). Trimming shortened V by 3 bases and J by 3 bases, and 21 bases separated the two germline ends. The CDR3 totals 17 residues. The DNA for the CDR3 is TGTGCCAGCAGCTCGATTAGACAGGAGGGTGGAGACTATGGCTACACCTTC. It translates to CASSSIRQEGGDYGYTF.

Many counts were recorded for this clonotype. The V gene is TRBV5-6, the J gene TRBJ2-7; D is undetermined. CDR3 length equals 15 residues. Germline lookup yields CDR1 SGHDT and CDR2 YYEEEE. V lost 2 bases and J 6 bases, leaving 18 bases between the germline ends. The CDR3 loop is CASSLEEEAVSEQYF. CDR3 sequence (DNA): TGTGCCAGCAGCTTAGAAGAGGAAGCTGTCTCCGAGCAGTACTTC. Variable domain in full (rest from reference TRBV5-6 and TRBJ2-7): DAGVTQSPTHLIKTRGQQVTLRCSPKSGHDTVSWYQQALGQGPQFIFQYYEEEERQRGNFPDRFSGHQFPNYSSELNVNALLLGDSALYLCASSLEEEAVSEQYFGPGTRLTVT.

This rearrangement joins TRBV20-1 to TRBJ2-3; TRBD2 matches at 8 bases. CDR1 and CDR2 from the germline V gene are DFQATT and SNEGSKA (reference sequence). CDR3 size: 18 residues. Unmatched junction bases numbered 17, after V lost 2 bases and J lost 4 bases. The CDR3 coding sequence is TGCAGTGCTAGACTTGTTCTCCAGACGGGGGGGCCGTCAGATACGCAGTATTTT. It yields the protein CSARLVLQTGGPSDTQYF.

J is TRBJ2-3 and V is TRBV29-1; D remains ambiguous. The germline CDR1 and CDR2 sequences are SQVTM and ANQGSEA. V was clipped by 7 bases and J by 5 bases, with 10 bases between them. The CDR3 has 11 residues. In nucleotides, the CDR3 is TGCAGCGAAAGCTTAGGAGATACGCAGTATTTT. Its protein is CSESLGDTQYF.

This clonotype was found once. The CDR3 nucleotides are TGTGCCAGCAGTCCCATAGCGGCTAGGGCGCAGTATTTT. Residues: CASSPIAARAQYF. The V gene is TRBV28, the J gene TRBJ2-3; a weak D match, TRBD2 (6 bases). Per germline, CDR1 MDHEN and CDR2 SYDVKM. V was shortened by 5 bases and J by 10 bases, with 16 bases between the two germline ends. This CDR3 spans 13 amino acids.

This clonotype was counted at least ten times. The rearrangement uses TRBV28 and TRBJ1-5, with 10 bases lining up with TRBD1. Germline loops: CDR1 MDHEN, CDR2 SYDVKM. The junction had 7 bases not matched to a gene; V was cut back by 6 bases and J by 2 bases. The CDR3 has 16 residues. The CDR3 DNA reads as TGTGCCAGCAGCTTTGCCGGGACAGGGGGCAATCAGCCCCAGCATTTT. Translating it yields CASSFAGTGGNQPQHF.

This clonotype has more than one count but fewer than ten. The V and J genes are TRBV4-2 and TRBJ2-5; the match to TRBD2 covers 11 bases. Germline V CDR1 and CDR2: LGHNA, YNFKEQ. CDR3 length equals 19 residues. V trimming: 1 base; J trimming: 2 bases; junction bases outside the gene matches: 12. The CDR3 loop reads CASSQGVGLAELLQETQYF. The DNA for the CDR3 is TGTGCCAGCAGCCAAGGGGTGGGACTAGCGGAACTCCTACAAGAGACCCAGTACTTC.

This clonotype was observed a handful of times. V and J are TRBV20-1 and TRBJ2-3; D unresolved. V was pared by 8 bases and J by 2 bases, with 11 bases between. CDR1 and CDR2 from the germline V gene are DFQATT and SNEGSKA (reference sequence). The CDR3 is made up of 12 amino acids. The CDR3 DNA reads TGCAGTCTGACTTCTGTCACAGATACGCAGTATTTT. Encoded protein: CSLTSVTDTQYF.

This clonotype was counted only a few times. The J gene is TRBJ1-6, the V gene TRBV5-4, with a weak D call TRBD1 (5 bases). Germline lookup yields CDR1 SGHNT and CDR2 YYREEE (reference sequence). CDR3 length equals 16 residues. V was trimmed by 7 bases and J by 4 bases, leaving 18 bases between them. Here the CDR3 DNA reads TGTGCCAGCGCTCGGGATGGGGCCGGGTATAATTCACCCCTCCACTTT. Translated: CASARDGAGYNSPLHF.

This clonotype occurred a few times. As DNA, the CDR3 is TGTGCCACCATCGGGGGGCCTGGGGGAGCTTTCTTT. Its translation is CATIGGPGGAFF. The chain carries TRBV6-5 and TRBJ1-1; possible D gene TRBD1, 6 bases. V gave up 10 bases and J gave up 10 bases, with 19 bases separating them. The CDR3 is 12 residues long. The germline gives CDR1 MNHEY, CDR2 SVGAGI.

This clonotype was recorded many times. The V gene is TRBV12-3 or TRBV12-4, the J gene TRBJ2-7, with D uncertain. Trimming stripped 2 bases from V and 2 bases from J, with 7 bases between. The CDR3 is 13 amino acids. In nucleotides, the CDR3 is TGTGCCAGCAGTTTAACTGACGCCTACGAGCAGTACTTC. Translating gives CASSLTDAYEQYF.

The chain carries TRBV6-2 or TRBV6-3 and TRBJ2-5; weak D call: TRBD1 (6 bases). V was pared by 5 bases and J by 5 bases, with 21 bases between. The CDR3 runs 16 residues. The germline gives CDR1 MNHEY, CDR2 SVGEGT. CDR3 sequence (DNA): TGTGCCAGCAGTATCCGCGGACAGCGACGCTTCGAGACCCAGTACTTC. It yields the protein CASSIRGQRRFETQYF.

The V gene is TRBV19, the J gene TRBJ2-2, with 7 bases that match TRBD1. The CDR3 is made up of 17 amino acids. The V and J ends lost 5 bases and 4 bases, in that order; junction bases with no gene match: 13. Germline lookup yields CDR1 LNHDA and CDR2 SQIVND (reference sequence). As DNA, the CDR3 is TGTGCCAGTAGTTCGTCGGGACAGCGATTGGTCACCGGGGAGCTGTTTTTT. Protein sequence: CASSSSGQRLVTGELFF.

The sample holds many counts of this clonotype. The genes are TRBV4-3 and TRBJ2-1; a weak D match, TRBD2 (6 bases). Germline CDR1 is LGHNA and CDR2 is YSLEER. CDR3 length equals 15 residues. Trimming stripped 3 bases from V and 9 bases from J, with 18 bases between. In DNA form, the CDR3 reads TGCGCCAGCAGCCAGGCCCATGGAGGGGCGGGTGAGCAGTTCTTC. Amino acid sequence: CASSQAHGGAGEQFF.

The CDR3 region is CATSRELTYEQYF. The CDR3 DNA reads as TGTGCCACCAGCAGAGAGCTAACCTACGAGCAGTACTTC. The V call is TRBV15, the J call TRBJ2-7; no clear D. Germline V gene sequence: CDR1 LNHNV, CDR2 YYDKDF (reference sequence). The CDR3 is 13 amino acids. Trimming removed 0 bases from V and 2 bases from J, with 5 bases in between.

This clonotype was detected many times. The CDR3 loop reads CASTPGLAGDRETQYF. CDR3 DNA: TGTGCCAGTACGCCGGGGTTAGCGGGAGATAGAGAGACCCAGTACTTC. The genes are TRBV19 and TRBJ2-5, with 9 positions matching TRBD2. The V gene's germline CDR1 is LNHDA and CDR2 SQIVND (reference sequence). The CDR3 loop spans 16 amino acids. Trimming removed 7 bases from V and 4 bases from J; junction bases left unmatched: 13. Looking up the rest from reference TRBV19 and TRBJ2-5 gives the full variable domain: DGGITQSPKYLFRKEGQNVTLSCEQNLNHDAMYWYRQDPGQGLRLIYYSQIVNDFQKGDIAEGYSVSREKKESFPLTVTSAQKNPTAFYLCASTPGLAGDRETQYFGPGTRLLVL.

This clonotype was observed at least ten times. The chain is built from TRBV6-1 and TRBJ1-1; D is undetermined. CDR1 MNHNS and CDR2 SASEGT come from the germline V gene. This CDR3 contains 14 residues. Trimming removed 2 bases from V and 3 bases from J, with 10 bases in between. CDR3 sequence: CASSESLRDTEAFF. The DNA of the CDR3 is TGTGCCAGCAGTGAATCGCTGAGGGACACTGAAGCTTTCTTT.

This clonotype was recorded many times. J is TRBJ2-1 and V is TRBV7-2, with D hard to call. From germline, CDR1 is SGHTA and CDR2 FQGNSA. There are 11 residues in the CDR3. Trimming took 8 bases from V and 1 from J, leaving 3 bases between them. CDR3: CASGSYNEQFF. The CDR3 DNA is TGTGCCAGCGGGTCCTACAATGAGCAGTTCTTC.

This clonotype was counted at least ten times. The V gene is TRBV7-3, the J gene TRBJ2-2; D remains unclear. Per germline, CDR1 SGHTA and CDR2 FQGTGA. Trimming removed 4 bases at V and 6 bases at J, with 6 bases between. The CDR3 runs to 12 residues. The DNA for the CDR3 is TGTGCCAGCAGCTCCCTGGCCGGGGAGCTGTTTTTT. This sequence encodes CASSSLAGELFF. The entire variable domain, with the rest obtained from reference TRBV7-3 and TRBJ2-2, is as follows: GAGVSQTPSNKVTEKGKYVELRCDPISGHTALYWYRQSLGQGPEFLIYFQGTGAADDSGLPNDRFFAVRPEGSVSTLKIQRTERGDSAVYLCASSSLAGELFFGEGSRLTVL.

This clonotype showed up just a few times. The genes are TRBV7-2 and TRBJ2-1; 12 nucleotides agree with TRBD1. The trim removed 5 bases at V and 9 bases at J, leaving 11 bases unmatched. This CDR3 region has 16 residues. Germline assignment: CDR1 SGHTA and CDR2 FQGNSA. CDR3: CASSPTGTGGSGEQFF. CDR3 DNA: TGTGCCAGCAGCCCCACCGGGACAGGGGGCTCCGGTGAGCAGTTCTTC.

The rearrangement uses TRBV6-2 or TRBV6-3 and TRBJ2-1; no clear D. Deletions cut 4 bases from V and 4 bases from J, with 5 bases between. This CDR3 is built from 12 residues. Germline CDR1 is MNHEY and CDR2 is SVGEGT. The CDR3: CASSSAYNEQFF. The CDR3 DNA is TGTGCCAGCAGTTCTGCTTACAATGAGCAGTTCTTC.

This clonotype was found many times. This rearrangement joins TRBV19 to TRBJ2-1; 10 bases map to TRBD2. After removal of 5 bases from V and 4 bases from J, the junction contained 20 bases not matched to a gene. The CDR3 covers 20 residues. CDR1 is LNHDA, CDR2 SQIVND, per germline (reference sequence). The CDR3 sequence is CASSPSDRPVTSGLYNEQFF. In DNA form, the CDR3 reads TGTGCCAGTAGTCCCTCGGACAGGCCAGTGACTAGCGGGCTATACAATGAGCAGTTCTTC.